Listed here are 27 T cell receptor beta chains from one sample, sequenced in a study of blood T cell repertoires in COVID-19. Profiling relied on immunoSEQ multiplex PCR, and the TCRdb table lists in-frame clones only, not all of them. The sample yields fewer than 200,000 clones, around 81% seen once. Material: peripheral blood. These receptor sequences come from a woman aged 80 or over with COVID-19, enrolled during active disease.

The chain is built from TRBV3-1 (or the pseudogene TRBV3-2) and TRBJ1-1; D is undetermined. CDR3 length: 12 amino acids. Germline values: CDR1 LGHDT, CDR2 YNNKEL (reference sequence). The ends were cut back, 8 bases at V and 0 bases at J, with 7 bases in the middle. The CDR3: CASGTLNTEAFF. For the CDR3, the DNA is TGTGCCAGCGGTACACTGAACACTGAAGCTTTCTTT.

This chain joins TRBV7-2 and TRBJ2-3; D not resolved. V lost 0 bases to trimming and J lost 5 bases, with 12 bases between them. The CDR3 is 15 amino acids. CDR1 SGHTA and CDR2 FQGNSA come from the germline V gene. The CDR3 DNA sequence: TGTGCCAGCAGCTTAGCGAACCGAGGCGGAGATACGCAGTATTTT. Its protein product is CASSLANRGGDTQYF.

V is TRBV7-2 and J is TRBJ2-2, with a tentative D call TRBD2 (5 bases). The ends were cut back, 4 bases at V and 7 bases at J, with 13 bases in the middle. This CDR3 spans 14 amino acids. Germline values: CDR1 SGHTA, CDR2 FQGNSA. The CDR3 nucleotides read TGTGCCAGCAGCTCTACTAGGTTGGGCGGGGAGCTGTTTTTT. This gives the protein CASSSTRLGGELFF.

The gene calls are TRBV4-2 and TRBJ2-7, with 7 bases lining up with TRBD2. Germline V CDR1 and CDR2: LGHNA, YNFKEQ. Losses at the gene ends were 0 bases for V and 2 bases for J; bases not matched to a gene: 4. The CDR3 contains 15 residues. The CDR3, as DNA: TGTGCCAGCAGCCAAGAGTCCAGCGGGACCTACGAGCAGTACTTC. Its protein is CASSQESSGTYEQYF.

The J gene is TRBJ1-1, the V gene TRBV29-1, with D perhaps TRBD1 (6 bases). The V and J ends lost 3 bases and 6 bases respectively, with 11 bases between them. CDR3 length: 12 residues. Germline CDR1 is SQVTM and CDR2 is ANQGSEA. The CDR3 DNA sequence: TGCAGCGTTGACCAGGGGCAGGCTGAAGCTTTCTTT. It yields the protein CSVDQGQAEAFF.

This clone was counted once. In nucleotides, the CDR3 is TGTGCCAGCAGGCAGGGTTTTAGCACAGATACGCAGTATTTT. Its protein is CASRQGFSTDTQYF. The chain couples TRBV27 to TRBJ2-3; possible D gene TRBD1, 5 bases. The CDR3 sequence is 14 residues long. From germline, CDR1 is MNHEY and CDR2 SMNVEV (reference sequence). V gave up 6 bases and J gave up 0 bases, with 10 bases separating them.

The V and J genes are TRBV6-6 and TRBJ1-5; 7 bases are a match to TRBD1. V was clipped by 5 bases and J by 6 bases; unmatched bases: 4. The CDR3 sequence is 13 residues long. CDR1 MNHNY and CDR2 SVGAGI come from the germline V gene (reference sequence). The DNA for the CDR3 is TGTGCCAGCAGTCCCTACAGGGGTCAGCCCCAGCATTTT. Translating it yields CASSPYRGQPQHF.

V usage is TRBV5-8 and J usage is TRBJ1-5, with D perhaps TRBD1 (6 bases). From germline, CDR1 is SGHTS and CDR2 YDEGEE. V lost 0 bases and J lost 3, with 13 bases in between. This CDR3 is 16 amino acids long. DNA for the CDR3: TGTGCCAGCAGCTTGGTGTGGACAGATTACAATCAGCCCCAGCATTTT. This sequence encodes CASSLVWTDYNQPQHF.

V usage is TRBV20-1 and J usage is TRBJ2-2, with 11 nucleotides matching TRBD2. The germline CDR1 and CDR2 sequences are DFQATT and SNEGSKA (reference sequence). The CDR3 spans 17 residues. The V segment lost 3 bases and the J segment 3 bases; nucleotides outside the gene matches: 9. CDR3 DNA sequence: TGCAGTGCTAGTTACCTAGCGGGAGGCATCGACACCGGGGAGCTGTTTTTT. It codes for CSASYLAGGIDTGELFF.

This clone was observed once. V is TRBV6-1 and J is TRBJ1-5; D gene ambiguous. Looked up from germline, CDR1 is MNHNS and CDR2 is SASEGT. The CDR3 has 15 amino acids. V lost 1 base, J lost 2 bases, and 9 bases lay in between. The CDR3 loop reads CASSEGRHGNQPQHF. The CDR3, as DNA: TGTGCCAGCAGTGAAGGCAGACATGGCAATCAGCCCCAGCATTTT.

This clone was detected a few times. This chain joins TRBV6-5 and TRBJ2-7; 9 nucleotides match TRBD1. J lost 3 bases, V lost 7 bases, and 10 bases had no gene match. The CDR3 contains 15 residues. Germline V lookup: CDR1 MNHEY, CDR2 SVGAGI. The CDR3 protein is CASILRGQGFYEQYF. The CDR3 DNA reads TGTGCCAGCATATTAAGAGGACAGGGGTTCTACGAGCAGTACTTC.

The V and J genes are TRBV11-3 and TRBJ2-7; TRBD1 matches at 7 bases. From germline, CDR1 is SGHNT and CDR2 YENEEA. The CDR3 is made up of 15 amino acids. V lost 1 base to trimming and J lost 0 bases; unmatched junction nucleotides: 3. The DNA of the CDR3 is TGTGCCAGCAGCTTAGGGCAGGGGGACTCCTACGAGCAGTACTTC. It yields the protein CASSLGQGDSYEQYF.

The rearrangement links TRBV2 to TRBJ2-1; the match to TRBD2 covers 11 bases. Germline lookup yields CDR1 SNHLY and CDR2 FYNNEI. This CDR3 contains 13 residues. V trimming: 8 bases; J trimming: 9 bases; junction bases outside the gene matches: 6. CDR3 residues: CASAGTSGGEQFF. CDR3 nucleotide sequence: TGTGCCAGCGCCGGGACTAGCGGCGGTGAGCAGTTCTTC.

A note on this clone: This same CDR3 is encoded by further DNA sequences in the sample. The CDR3 is CASSLGLAGQETQYF. DNA of the CDR3: TGTGCCAGCAGCCTTGGACTAGCGGGCCAAGAGACCCAGTACTTC. The chain is built from TRBV11-2 and TRBJ2-5; 11 bases match TRBD2. The V gene end was trimmed by 5 bases and the J gene end by 1 base; junction bases not matched to a gene: 3. The CDR3 is 15 residues long. Germline V CDR1 and CDR2: SGHAT, FQNNGV.

The chain is built from TRBV9 and TRBJ2-2, with TRBD2 matching 14 bases. V gave up 0 bases and J gave up 7 bases; unmatched junction bases: 14. This CDR3 has 20 residues. The germline V gene has CDR1 SGDLS and CDR2 YYNGEE. The chain's CDR3 is CASSVDGTSGGPPRGGELFF. For the CDR3, the DNA is TGTGCCAGCAGCGTAGATGGGACTAGCGGGGGCCCTCCCCGAGGCGGGGAGCTGTTTTTT. Based on the CDR3 plus reference TRBV9 and TRBJ2-2, the full variable domain is DSGVTQTPKHLITATGQRVTLRCSPRSGDLSVYWYQQSLDQGLQFLIQYYNGEERAKGNILERFSAQQFPDLHSELNLSSLELGDSALYFCASSVDGTSGGPPRGGELFFGEGSRLTVL.

The rearrangement joins TRBV20-1 to TRBJ1-4, with 8 bases aligning to TRBD1. The germline V gene has CDR1 DFQATT and CDR2 SNEGSKA (reference sequence). The CDR3 is 11 residues long. CDR3 bases: TGCAGCTTGTTTCGGGACAGGAAACTGTTTTTT. Protein product: CSLFRDRKLFF.

The gene calls are TRBV19 and TRBJ2-7; D is possibly TRBD1 (6 bases). The CDR3 runs to 13 residues. CDR1 is LNHDA and CDR2 is SQIVND in the germline V gene (reference sequence). The ends were cut back, 4 bases at V and 6 bases at J, with 13 bases in the middle. For the CDR3, the DNA is TGTGCCAGTAGTACTCTCGGACAGACCGAGCAGTACTTC. It codes for CASSTLGQTEQYF.

The chain joins TRBV4-1 to TRBJ2-7, with 9 bases identical to TRBD1. Per the germline V gene, CDR1 is MGHRA and CDR2 is YSYEKL. Unmatched junction bases numbered 6, after V lost 2 bases and J lost 1 base. CDR3 length: 16 amino acids. DNA for the CDR3: TGCGCCAGCAGCCAACCAGGGGACAGGGAGTCCTACGAGCAGTACTTC. Its translation is CASSQPGDRESYEQYF.

V is TRBV5-6 and J is TRBJ2-2; 7 nucleotides line up with TRBD2. Germline CDR1 is SGHDT and CDR2 is YYEEEE. This CDR3 is built from 17 residues. The V gene end was trimmed by 1 base and the J gene end by 3 bases; junction bases not matched to a gene: 9. The DNA of the CDR3 is TGTGCCAGCAGCTTGTGGGGGGGTTGGACGGACACCGGGGAGCTGTTTTTT. Translating gives CASSLWGGWTDTGELFF.

This chain joins TRBV19 and TRBJ1-3; 9 bases fit TRBD1. The V gene's germline CDR1 is LNHDA and CDR2 SQIVND (reference sequence). Trimming took 1 base from V and 1 from J; bases not matched to a gene: 2. The CDR3 runs 16 residues. The CDR3 DNA is TGTGCCAGTAGTATAGTACAGGGGGCGTCTGGAAACACCATATATTTT. Its protein is CASSIVQGASGNTIYF. The full variable domain, completed using reference TRBV19 and TRBJ1-3, is DGGITQSPKYLFRKEGQNVTLSCEQNLNHDAMYWYRQDPGQGLRLIYYSQIVNDFQKGDIAEGYSVSREKKESFPLTVTSAQKNPTAFYLCASSIVQGASGNTIYFGEGSWLTVV.

The CDR3 coding sequence is TGCAGCGTCGCCTTTGGGGTGGGGAGTGAGCAGTACTTC. Amino acid sequence: CSVAFGVGSEQYF. V is TRBV29-1 and J is TRBJ2-7; D is possibly TRBD2 (5 bases). V was shortened by 6 bases and J by 7 bases, with 19 bases between the two germline ends. The CDR3 is 13 amino acids. Per germline, CDR1 SQVTM and CDR2 ANQGSEA.

The chain is built from TRBV10-3 and TRBJ2-2, with D perhaps matching TRBD2 (6 bases). V was shortened by 0 bases and J by 0 bases, with 11 bases between the two germline ends. The CDR3 length is 17 residues. In germline, CDR1 is ENHRY, CDR2 SYGVKD. CDR3 sequence (DNA): TGTGCCATCAGTGAGTCGGGACTCCCATCGAACACCGGGGAGCTGTTTTTT. Its translation: CAISESGLPSNTGELFF.

The chain joins TRBV5-1 to TRBJ2-7, with 7 bases lining up with TRBD2. The CDR3 is 14 residues long. V lost 4 bases, J lost 4 bases, and 8 bases stayed unmatched. Germline V gene sequence: CDR1 SGHRS, CDR2 YFSETQ. CDR3 nucleotide sequence: TGCGCCAGCAGCCTCAACAGCGGGGTATACGAGCAGTACTTC. It codes for CASSLNSGVYEQYF.

The chain employs TRBV9 and TRBJ1-1; the D is unclear. The CDR3 is 15 residues long. The germline V and J ends were trimmed by 0 bases and 4 bases, with 13 bases remaining between them. Germline assignment: CDR1 SGDLS and CDR2 YYNGEE. The CDR3 spells CASSVGGALGTEAFF. As DNA, the CDR3 is TGTGCCAGCAGCGTAGGCGGTGCGCTCGGCACTGAAGCTTTCTTT.

This clone was detected once. The chain uses TRBV28 and TRBJ2-5; 11 bases are shared with TRBD2. The CDR3 totals 15 residues. V shed 8 bases and J 4 bases; nucleotides not matched to a gene: 9. Germline V CDR1 and CDR2: MDHEN, SYDVKM. CDR3 bases: TGTGCCAGCTCCACCCTAGCGGGAGGCTCAGAGACCCAGTACTTC. This translates into CASSTLAGGSETQYF.

The genes are TRBV28 and TRBJ1-4; D possibly corresponds to TRBD1 (5 bases). V lost 6 bases and J 4 bases, leaving 9 bases between the germline ends. CDR3 size: 13 residues. Germline V gene data show CDR1 as MDHEN and CDR2 as SYDVKM. The CDR3: CASRLQGNEKLFF. As DNA, the CDR3 is TGTGCCAGCAGGTTGCAGGGTAATGAAAAACTGTTTTTT.

This clone was detected only once. This rearrangement joins TRBV6-2 or TRBV6-3 to TRBJ1-2; D unclear. Germline-derived CDR1 and CDR2 are MNHEY and SVGEGT. V lost 2 bases to trimming and J lost 2 bases, with 12 bases between them. The length of the CDR3 is 15 residues. The CDR3 region is CASSYAGILNYGYTF. Here the CDR3 DNA reads TGTGCCAGCAGTTACGCCGGGATCCTAAACTATGGCTACACCTTC.